This T cell receptor beta chain comes out of a study of cytomegalovirus exposure and HLA in healthy donors. General observations from the study: In a later analysis, specific HLA alleles were associated with 15,000 to 20,000 TCR beta sequences at a 0.05 false discovery rate.

A word on this clone: Its antigen is not identified.

60 Vbeta and 13 Jbeta primers were used in PCR. Libraries were prepared by immunoSEQ multiplex PCR; TCRdb keeps only in-frame clonotypes and omits some of them. The sample lists about 150,000 clones, roughly 80% occurring once. Regarding donors, all were healthy bone marrow donors. V lost 7 bases to trimming and J lost 4 bases, with 11 bases between them. From germline, CDR1 is SNHLY and CDR2 FYNNEI. The length of the CDR3 is 13 residues. This clonotype originated in a man between 25 and 39 years old in good health and CMV-seropositive. The source material was PBMCs. This chain links TRBV2 with TRBJ2-1; the D gene is possibly TRBD2 (6 bases). CDR3 sequence reads: CASIRELYNEQFF. For the CDR3, the DNA is TGTGCCAGCATCCGGGAGCTATACAATGAGCAGTTCTTC.